This entry is about one T cell receptor (beta chain). The same CDR3 also results from other DNA sequences found in this sample. These data are taken from a study of blood T cell repertoires in COVID-19. Overall study: The study drew acute and convalescent COVID-19 samples from the United States, Italy and Spain. T cells, B-cell-depleted T cells, or PBMCs provided the cDNA or gDNA that served as material.

The ends lost 0 bases at V and 3 bases at J; junction bases unmatched: 7. Germline loops: CDR1 MNHEY, CDR2 SVGAGI. The CDR3 sequence is 16 residues long. In the authors' workflow: Amplifying reference gene primers gave estimates of nucleated cell counts. Clones were read by immunoSEQ multiplex PCR, and TCRdb kept only the in-frame ones, dropping some. V, J and clone size derive from that table, while D and trimming were established from the DNA sequence. Of 30,000 to 35,000 clones listed, roughly 84% are singletons. The sample was peripheral blood. This TCR was sampled from a man in his sixties with active COVID-19. J is TRBJ2-7 and V is TRBV6-5; 8 positions match TRBD2. For the CDR3, the DNA is TGTGCCAGCAGTTACTCCCACGGGAGGGTAAACTACGAGCAGTACTTC. This encodes CASSYSHGRVNYEQYF.